This T cell receptor beta chain was found in a study of cytomegalovirus exposure and HLA in healthy donors. Germline CDR1 is SGHTA and CDR2 is FQGNSA. V gave up 7 bases and J gave up 0 bases; unmatched junction bases: 19. CDR3 length equals 19 residues. Assay used: immunoSEQ multiplex PCR; TCRdb lists only in-frame clones, some missing. The data show under 200,000 clones, 91% seen once. Sequencing was carried out using PBMCs. This receptor was identified in a woman younger than 30 in good health and CMV-seropositive. The V call is TRBV7-2, the J call TRBJ1-2; 8 bases align to TRBD1. The CDR3 reads CASTLQVGAGGLANYGYTF. The DNA for the CDR3 is TGTGCCAGCACCCTCCAAGTTGGGGCAGGGGGCCTTGCTAACTATGGCTACACCTTC. Supplemented by reference TRBV7-2 and TRBJ1-2, the full variable domain reads GAGVSQSPSNKVTEKGKDVELRCDPISGHTALYWYRQSLGQGLEFLIYFQGNSAPDKSGLPSDRFSAERTGGSVSTLTIQRTQQEDSAVYLCASTLQVGAGGLANYGYTFGSGTRLTVV.